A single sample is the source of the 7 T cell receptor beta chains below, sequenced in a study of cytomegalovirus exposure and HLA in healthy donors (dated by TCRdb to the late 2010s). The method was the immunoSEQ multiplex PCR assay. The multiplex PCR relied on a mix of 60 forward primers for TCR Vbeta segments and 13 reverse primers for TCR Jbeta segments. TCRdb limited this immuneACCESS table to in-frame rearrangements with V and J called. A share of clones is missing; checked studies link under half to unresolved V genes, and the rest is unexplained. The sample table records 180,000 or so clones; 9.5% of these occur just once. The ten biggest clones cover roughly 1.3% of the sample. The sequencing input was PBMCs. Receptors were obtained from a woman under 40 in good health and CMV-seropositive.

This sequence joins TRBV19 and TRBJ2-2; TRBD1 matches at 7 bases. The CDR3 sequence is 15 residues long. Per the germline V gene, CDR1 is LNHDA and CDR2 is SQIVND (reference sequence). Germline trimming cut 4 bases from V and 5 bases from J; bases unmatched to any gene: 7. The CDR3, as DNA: TGTGCCAGTAGTAATCAACAGGGGAGAACCGGGGAGCTGTTTTTT. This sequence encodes CASSNQQGRTGELFF.

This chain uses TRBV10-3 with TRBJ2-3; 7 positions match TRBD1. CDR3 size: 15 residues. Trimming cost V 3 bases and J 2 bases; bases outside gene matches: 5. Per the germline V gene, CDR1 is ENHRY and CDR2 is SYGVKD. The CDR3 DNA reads TGTGCCATCAGTGATCCGGGACAGTTCACAGATACGCAGTATTTT. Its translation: CAISDPGQFTDTQYF.

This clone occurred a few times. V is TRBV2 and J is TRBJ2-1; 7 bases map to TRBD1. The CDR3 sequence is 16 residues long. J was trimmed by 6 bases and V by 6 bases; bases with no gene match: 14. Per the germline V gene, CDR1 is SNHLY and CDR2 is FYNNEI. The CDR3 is CASRGTGTDFPNEQFF. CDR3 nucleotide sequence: TGTGCCAGCAGGGGGACCGGGACAGATTTCCCCAATGAGCAGTTCTTC.

The CDR3 DNA reads TGTGCCAGCAGCGTAGCCCGGGTGGCGGGAGGGGGCAATGAGCAGTTCTTC. It yields the protein CASSVARVAGGGNEQFF. The chain uses TRBV9 and TRBJ2-1, with 9 bases aligning to TRBD2. J was trimmed by 6 bases and V by 0 bases; bases with no gene match: 10. The length of the CDR3 is 17 residues. CDR1 SGDLS and CDR2 YYNGEE come from the germline V gene.

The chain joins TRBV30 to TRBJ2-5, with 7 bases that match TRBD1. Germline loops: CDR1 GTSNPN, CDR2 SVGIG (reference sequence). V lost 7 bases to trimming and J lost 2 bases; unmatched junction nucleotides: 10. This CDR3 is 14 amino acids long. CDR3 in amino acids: CAYSAGTAQETQYF. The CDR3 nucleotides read TGTGCCTACAGTGCCGGGACAGCACAAGAGACCCAGTACTTC.

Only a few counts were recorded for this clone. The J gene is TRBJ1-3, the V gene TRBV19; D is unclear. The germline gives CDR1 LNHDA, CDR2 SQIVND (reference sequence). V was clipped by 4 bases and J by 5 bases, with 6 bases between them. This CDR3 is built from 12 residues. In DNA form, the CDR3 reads TGTGCCAGTAGTACCTTAAGAAACACCATATATTTT. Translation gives CASSTLRNTIYF.

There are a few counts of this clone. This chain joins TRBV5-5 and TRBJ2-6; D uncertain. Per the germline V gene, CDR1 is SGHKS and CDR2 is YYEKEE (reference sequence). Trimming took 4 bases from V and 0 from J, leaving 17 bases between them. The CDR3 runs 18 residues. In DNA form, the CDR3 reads TGTGCCAGCAGCCCCCTCCAGGCTACCGTCTCTGGGGCCAACGTCCTGACTTTC. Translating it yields CASSPLQATVSGANVLTF.